The next 16 T cell receptor beta chains were all read from a single sample in a study of cytomegalovirus exposure and HLA in healthy donors. Use of 60 Vbeta and 13 Jbeta primers characterized the PCR. Produced via immunoSEQ multiplex PCR; TCRdb's table is partial and in-frame only. The repertoire holds about 190,000 clones, with about 85% as singletons. Sequencing used PBMCs. The receptors originated from a man aged 50 or older in good health and CMV-seronegative.

V gene TRBV11-3 combines with J gene TRBJ2-2, with D perhaps matching TRBD1 (5 bases). The V gene's germline CDR1 is SGHNT and CDR2 YENEEA. CDR3 size: 13 residues. V lost 6 bases and J lost 2, with 7 bases in between. The CDR3: CASRGANTGELFF. The CDR3 DNA reads TGTGCCAGCAGAGGGGCTAACACCGGGGAGCTGTTTTTT.

The chain uses TRBV7-9 and TRBJ2-7, with D uncertain. There are 13 residues in the CDR3. Germline CDR1 and CDR2: SEHNR and FQNEAQ (reference sequence). V lost 5 bases and J 1 base, leaving 9 bases between the germline ends. CDR3 region: CASSTANSYEQYF. The CDR3, as DNA: TGTGCCAGCAGCACCGCTAATTCCTACGAGCAGTACTTC. Full variable domain (missing parts from reference TRBV7-9 and TRBJ2-7): DTGVSQNPRHKITKRGQNVTFRCDPISEHNRLYWYRQTLGQGPEFLTYFQNEAQLEKSRLLSDRFSAERPKGSFSTLEIQRTEQGDSAMYLCASSTANSYEQYFGPGTRLTVT.

This chain uses TRBV6-5 with TRBJ1-4; 9 bases agree with TRBD1. The CDR3 loop spans 16 amino acids. CDR1 is MNHEY, CDR2 SVGAGI, per germline. Trimming at V came to 0 bases and at J to 8 bases, leaving 7 bases not matched to a gene. CDR3 nucleotide sequence: TGTGCCAGCAGTTACTCGTCTACAGGGGGCAGGGAAAAACTGTTTTTT. This sequence encodes CASSYSSTGGREKLFF.

This sequence joins TRBV10-3 and TRBJ2-1, with 7 bases matching TRBD1. CDR1 ENHRY and CDR2 SYGVKD come from the germline V gene. V shed 9 bases and J 0 bases; nucleotides not matched to a gene: 2. The CDR3 loop spans 13 amino acids. In DNA, the CDR3 is TGTGCCATTAGGACAGGCTCCTACAATGAGCAGTTCTTC. This encodes CAIRTGSYNEQFF.

The gene calls are TRBV10-1 and TRBJ2-2, with 10 bases aligning to TRBD2. Germline-derived CDR1 and CDR2 are WNHNN and SYGVQD (reference sequence). Trimming removed 8 bases from V and 6 bases from J; junction bases left unmatched: 6. This CDR3 is built from 14 residues. CDR3 in DNA: TGCGCCAGCCGCAAGCGGGGGGGGTCCGGGGAGCTGTTTTTT. Translated, it gives CASRKRGGSGELFF.

This clone was seen a few times. The rearrangement uses TRBV4-2 and TRBJ1-6, with no clear D. Germline CDR1 and CDR2: LGHNA and YNFKEQ. V was clipped by 2 bases and J by 6 bases, with 14 bases between them. This CDR3 has 16 amino acids. The CDR3 coding sequence is TGTGCCAGCAGCCAACCTGACCGGAGTACTAATTCACCCCTCCACTTT. This encodes CASSQPDRSTNSPLHF.

This chain links TRBV6-5 with TRBJ2-3; 8 bases agree with TRBD2. V lost 5 bases, J lost 5 bases, and 9 bases stayed unmatched. Per the germline V gene, CDR1 is MNHEY and CDR2 is SVGAGI. This CDR3 is 15 amino acids long. CDR3 DNA sequence: TGTGCCAGCAGTCTTAGCGGGGTGGGGGGAGATACGCAGTATTTT. Its translation is CASSLSGVGGDTQYF.

The chain carries TRBV15 and TRBJ1-4; 10 bases agree with TRBD1. CDR3 length: 15 residues. The germline gives CDR1 LNHNV, CDR2 YYDKDF (reference sequence). V shed 4 bases and J 12 bases; nucleotides not matched to a gene: 11. The CDR3 sequence: CATSTPGQGLEELFF. The CDR3 nucleotides are TGTGCCACCAGCACTCCGGGACAGGGGCTCGAAGAACTGTTTTTT.

V and J are TRBV7-2 and TRBJ2-3; D is perhaps TRBD2 (7 bases). Per the germline V gene, CDR1 is SGHTA and CDR2 is FQGNSA. Trimming removed 4 bases from V and 0 bases from J, with 14 bases in between. The CDR3 is 16 residues long. CDR3 sequence (DNA): TGTGCCAGCAGCTCGCTGGGGGGGGGCAGCACAGATACGCAGTATTTT. It specifies CASSSLGGGSTDTQYF.

V gene TRBV7-8 combines with J gene TRBJ2-1; 8 nucleotides align to TRBD1. The germline CDR1 and CDR2 sequences are SGHVS and FQNEAQ. The CDR3 runs to 15 residues. V shed 3 bases and J 7 bases; nucleotides not matched to a gene: 8. The CDR3 DNA is TGTGCCAGCAGCTTCAGGGGGCGCGGTTGGAATGAGCAGTTCTTC. Protein product: CASSFRGRGWNEQFF.

This chain connects TRBV7-8 to TRBJ2-1; no firm D call. V was clipped by 2 bases and J by 7 bases, with 9 bases between them. Germline assignment: CDR1 SGHVS and CDR2 FQNEAQ. CDR3 size: 13 residues. The CDR3 nucleotides read TGTGCCAGCAGCTTAAGAGTGTTGAATGAGCAGTTCTTC. This encodes CASSLRVLNEQFF.

This clone showed up just once. This rearrangement joins TRBV19 to TRBJ2-1; 8 bases are a match to TRBD1. The CDR3 runs to 16 residues. V lost 0 bases and J lost 6; bases outside the gene matches: 7. Germline lookup yields CDR1 LNHDA and CDR2 SQIVND (reference sequence). The CDR3: CASSIEDRGGGNEQFF. The DNA for the CDR3 is TGTGCCAGTAGTATAGAAGACAGGGGTGGGGGCAATGAGCAGTTCTTC.

The V call is TRBV5-1, the J call TRBJ2-1; tentative D call: TRBD2 (5 bases). The CDR3 spans 13 residues. The germline gives CDR1 SGHRS, CDR2 YFSETQ. V lost 6 bases and J 7 bases, leaving 14 bases between the germline ends. The CDR3 DNA is TGCGCCAGCAAGACGGGAACCGAAAATGAGCAGTTCTTC. It specifies CASKTGTENEQFF.

This clone has just a few counts. This chain uses TRBV4-2 with TRBJ2-1, with 9 bases identical to TRBD2. The germline CDR1 and CDR2 sequences are LGHNA and YNFKEQ. Trimming removed 4 bases from V and 8 bases from J; junction bases left unmatched: 9. CDR3 size: 15 residues. CDR3 amino acids: CASSPLGLAIDEQFF. Here the CDR3 DNA reads TGTGCCAGCAGCCCCTTGGGACTAGCAATAGATGAGCAGTTCTTC.

This chain joins TRBV5-4 and TRBJ2-7; a possible D gene is TRBD1 (7 bases). The J call may not be correct, given that the DNA end is closer to TRBJ2-5. CDR1 is SGHNT, CDR2 YYREEE, per germline (reference sequence). The CDR3 consists of 16 residues. The CDR3 is CASSLGAGGSKETQYF. In DNA, the CDR3 is TGTGCCAGCAGCTTGGGCGCAGGGGGGTCCAAAGAGACCCAGTACTTC.

This chain connects TRBV2 to TRBJ1-6, with unresolved D. V lost 0 bases, J lost 15 bases, and 18 bases lay in between. CDR3 size: 15 residues. Germline V CDR1 and CDR2: SNHLY, FYNNEI. CDR3 loop: CASSEALRPPTILHF. The DNA for the CDR3 is TGTGCCAGCAGTGAAGCGCTTCGGCCGCCAACTATCCTCCACTTT.